The 22 T cell receptor beta chains below come from one sample, sequenced in a study of control samples from healthy donors and cancer patients. Assay: immunoSEQ multiplex PCR; the TCRdb copy retains only in-frame clones and omits some. The sample carries 90,000 to 150,000 clones, 70% to 90% recorded once. Sequencing was done on a sample of blood. The receptors were gathered from a man aged 45-60 years in good health.

V gene TRBV2 combines with J gene TRBJ2-1; D gene unclear. The CDR3 covers 15 residues. V was shortened by 0 bases and J by 1 base, with 7 bases between the two germline ends. Germline V gene lookup returns CDR1 SNHLY and CDR2 FYNNEI. The CDR3 bases are TGTGCCAGCAGTGAAGCGCGCCGGTCCTACAATGAGCAGTTCTTC. Residues: CASSEARRSYNEQFF.

This chain links TRBV27 with TRBJ1-1, with no clear D. The germline V gene has CDR1 MNHEY and CDR2 SMNVEV (reference sequence). V lost 6 bases, J lost 4 bases, and 12 bases lay in between. The CDR3 covers 13 residues. The CDR3 coding sequence is TGTGCCAGCAGCTTTATCTCTGCCACTGAAGCTTTCTTT. Amino acid sequence: CASSFISATEAFF.

CDR3 DNA sequence: TGCGCCAGCAGCTACGGGACTAGCGGGGGCCCGGCAGATACGCAGTATTTT. It is translated as CASSYGTSGGPADTQYF. The chain combines TRBV5-1 with TRBJ2-3, with 14 bases matching TRBD2. Looked up from germline, CDR1 is SGHRS and CDR2 is YFSETQ. There are 17 residues in the CDR3. With V trimmed by 3 bases and J by 4 bases, 7 bases remained unmatched.

The chain joins TRBV27 to TRBJ2-5, with D tentatively TRBD2 (6 bases). CDR3 length: 15 amino acids. V was shortened by 6 bases and J by 2 bases, with 16 bases between the two germline ends. Germline-derived CDR1 and CDR2 are MNHEY and SMNVEV (reference sequence). CDR3: CASSPPGLAQETQYF. The CDR3 nucleotides are TGTGCCAGCAGCCCCCCGGGACTTGCGCAAGAGACCCAGTACTTC.

Regarding this clone: A read error may account for a junction end that differs from germline. The chain combines TRBV11-2 with TRBJ2-7; 7 bases match TRBD1. The CDR3 loop spans 19 amino acids. Per germline, CDR1 SGHAT and CDR2 FQNNGV. The CDR3 bases are TGTGTCAGCAGCTTAGATCCCCCGGTCTACAGGGGAGTCGGCTACGAGCAGTACTTC. Residues: CVSSLDPPVYRGVGYEQYF.

The chain couples TRBV6-6 to TRBJ2-1; D is tentatively TRBD1 or TRBD2 (7 bases each). V lost 5 bases and J 4 bases, leaving 15 bases between the germline ends. Germline lookup yields CDR1 MNHNY and CDR2 SVGAGI (reference sequence). The CDR3 runs 15 residues. CDR3 loop: CASSPPGGVYNEQFF. DNA of the CDR3: TGTGCCAGCAGTCCCCCAGGGGGGGTTTACAATGAGCAGTTCTTC.

The rearrangement uses TRBV6-6 and TRBJ2-7; 8 nucleotides line up with TRBD1. J was trimmed by 1 base and V by 6 bases; bases with no gene match: 5. The CDR3 is 14 amino acids. Per the germline V gene, CDR1 is MNHNY and CDR2 is SVGAGI (reference sequence). Written as DNA, the CDR3 is TGTGCCAGCAGAAACGGACAGGGTTCCTACGAGCAGTACTTC. Translated: CASRNGQGSYEQYF.

V is TRBV24-1 and J is TRBJ2-4, with TRBD1 matching over 9 bases. V dropped 7 bases and J dropped 7; count of bases not matched to a gene: 7. This CDR3 comprises 14 residues. Germline values: CDR1 KGHDR, CDR2 SFDVKD. CDR3 nucleotides: TGTGCCACCAGCCCAGGGACAGGGAGTAACATTCAGTACTTC. The encoded protein is CATSPGTGSNIQYF.

The rearrangement joins TRBV12-3 or TRBV12-4 to TRBJ1-1; D not certain. Trimming cost V 1 base and J 1 base, with 4 bases left between them. The CDR3 spans 13 residues. The CDR3 DNA is TGTGCCAGCAGTTTAGACGGGAACACTGAAGCTTTCTTT. Protein sequence: CASSLDGNTEAFF.

This clone was detected only once. The gene calls are TRBV7-9 and TRBJ2-2, with D possibly called TRBD1 or TRBD2 (5 bases each). Trimming took 5 bases from V and 4 from J, leaving 17 bases between them. Germline values: CDR1 SEHNR, CDR2 FQNEAQ (reference sequence). There are 16 residues in the CDR3. The CDR3 protein is CASSPHRGNSTGELFF. CDR3 bases: TGTGCCAGCAGCCCTCACCGGGGCAACTCCACCGGGGAGCTGTTTTTT.

This clone was found once. The chain joins TRBV6-2 or TRBV6-3 to TRBJ2-7, with TRBD1 matching 10 bases. V shed 6 bases and J 3 bases; nucleotides not matched to a gene: 8. The CDR3 runs to 15 residues. Looked up from germline, CDR1 is MNHEY and CDR2 is SVGEGT. CDR3: CASSRGQGEGYEQYF. In DNA, the CDR3 is TGTGCCAGCAGCCGAGGACAGGGGGAAGGCTACGAGCAGTACTTC.

This rearrangement joins TRBV7-2 to TRBJ2-1; 16 bases match TRBD2. The J segment lost 5 bases and the V segment lost 5 bases, leaving 12 bases of the junction unmatched. This CDR3 has 19 amino acids. CDR1 is SGHTA and CDR2 is FQGNSA in the germline V gene. CDR3 nucleotides: TGTGCCAGCAGCATGGCACCGGGACTAGCGGGGGGGCGACACAATGAGCAGTTCTTC. Translation gives CASSMAPGLAGGRHNEQFF.

The rearrangement uses TRBV5-1 and TRBJ2-3, with 8 nucleotides matching TRBD2. The ends lost 4 bases at V and 0 bases at J; junction bases unmatched: 7. This CDR3 has 16 residues. Germline CDR1 SGHRS, CDR2 YFSETQ. CDR3 region: CASSRTGTRSTDTQYF. CDR3 DNA sequence: TGCGCCAGCAGCCGGACCGGGACTAGAAGCACAGATACGCAGTATTTT.

The chain is built from TRBV2 and TRBJ1-5; 11 bases are a match to TRBD1. There are 15 residues in the CDR3. Germline V CDR1 and CDR2: SNHLY, FYNNEI. J lost 6 bases, V lost 7 bases, and 8 bases had no gene match. Written as DNA, the CDR3 is TGTGCCAGCACCTTTGGACAGGGGGCAGGTCAGCCCCAGCATTTT. Its protein product is CASTFGQGAGQPQHF. Together with reference TRBV2 and TRBJ1-5, the CDR3 gives the full variable domain: EPEVTQTPSHQVTQMGQEVILRCVPISNHLYFYWYRQILGQKVEFLVSFYNNEISEKSEIFDDQFSVERPDGSNFTLKIRSTKLEDSAMYFCASTFGQGAGQPQHFGDGTRLSIL.

The rearrangement links TRBV12-3 or TRBV12-4 to TRBJ2-1; D possibly corresponds to TRBD2 (6 bases). Trimming took 4 bases from V and 6 from J, leaving 10 bases between them. The CDR3 is 13 residues long. The CDR3 here is CASSSGTGNEQFF. DNA for the CDR3: TGTGCCAGCAGTTCCGGGACTGGCAATGAGCAGTTCTTC.

This clone occurred once. The chain is built from TRBV19 and TRBJ2-7; tentative D call: TRBD1 (6 bases). Germline CDR1 LNHDA, CDR2 SQIVND (reference sequence). The V gene lost 6 bases and the J gene lost 3 bases, with 21 bases spanning the gap. The CDR3 sequence is 16 residues long. CDR3 nucleotide sequence: TGTGCCAGTAGCACCCTTGCCTACAGGGATAGCTACGAGCAGTACTTC. This translates into CASSTLAYRDSYEQYF.

This chain's CDR3 is CASSRTGGRQPQHF. The CDR3 nucleotides read TGTGCCAGCAGCCGAACAGGGGGCCGTCAGCCCCAGCATTTT. This chain links TRBV16 with TRBJ1-5, with 9 bases identical to TRBD1. Germline loops: CDR1 KGHSY, CDR2 FQNENV. V dropped 4 bases and J dropped 6; count of bases not matched to a gene: 4. CDR3 length: 14 amino acids.

The V call is TRBV7-8, the J call TRBJ1-6; 10 bases fit TRBD1. There are 16 residues in the CDR3. Germline V gene lookup returns CDR1 SGHVS and CDR2 FQNEAQ. Trimming took 1 base from V and 8 from J; bases not matched to a gene: 5. In DNA form, the CDR3 reads TGTGCCAGCAGCTTAGGGACAGGGGGAGCGTATTCACCCCTCCACTTT. It codes for CASSLGTGGAYSPLHF.

This chain joins TRBV6-4 and TRBJ1-1; TRBD1 aligns across 9 bases. With 5 bases clipped from V and 7 bases from J, the junction kept 14 bases outside the gene matches. The CDR3 consists of 16 residues. Germline V gene data show CDR1 as MRHNA and CDR2 as SNTAGT. The CDR3 reads CASSTTGGRVIDEAFF. The CDR3 nucleotides read TGTGCCAGCAGTACTACAGGGGGCCGCGTCATCGATGAAGCTTTCTTT.

V gene TRBV6-4 combines with J gene TRBJ2-3, with D tentatively TRBD1 or TRBD2 (5 bases each). CDR1 and CDR2 (germline): MRHNA, SNTAGT. The V end was cut by 4 bases, the J end by 2 bases, with 16 bases between. The CDR3 is 16 residues long. CDR3 in amino acids: CASSAEGRSFTDTQYF. The CDR3 coding sequence is TGTGCCAGCAGTGCAGAGGGGAGAAGCTTCACAGATACGCAGTATTTT.

The chain links TRBV19 to TRBJ2-2; D gene unclear. The CDR3 has 16 residues. Germline V lookup: CDR1 LNHDA, CDR2 SQIVND (reference sequence). Trimming cost V 5 bases and J 5 bases, with 18 bases left between them. CDR3 residues: CASSPLDTVGTGELFF. In DNA form, the CDR3 reads TGTGCCAGTAGTCCCCTCGACACCGTGGGAACCGGGGAGCTGTTTTTT.

The V and J genes are TRBV9 and TRBJ1-1; D is unclear. Germline loops: CDR1 SGDLS, CDR2 YYNGEE. The CDR3 loop spans 13 amino acids. V was shortened by 0 bases and J by 10 bases, with 13 bases between the two germline ends. The CDR3 here is CASSVDLGEGAFF. As DNA, the CDR3 is TGTGCCAGCAGCGTAGATCTGGGCGAGGGAGCTTTCTTT.